The rows below give T cell receptor beta chains drawn from one sample of a study of blood T cell repertoires in COVID-19. TCRdb keeps only in-frame clones here, not all; method: immunoSEQ multiplex PCR. Here the sample spans 250,000 to 350,000 clones, roughly 82% being singletons. Sequencing used peripheral blood. The receptors stem from a woman in her forties or fifties with acute or convalescent COVID-19. Both conserved end residues are part of each CDR3. A D gene is named only where the DNA matches it firmly. Not all rows give a size; the values are once, few, many and, for expanded clones, a class.

size	D	J	V	CDR3	DNA
-	-	TRBJ1-3	TRBV18	CASSPGPASGNTIYF	TGTGCCAGCTCACCAGGGCCAGCATCTGGAAACACCATATATTTT
few	TRBD2	TRBJ2-7	TRBV5-1	CASSLQTSGSGEQYF	TGCGCCAGCAGCTTGCAGACTAGCGGGAGTGGCGAGCAGTACTTC
-	TRBD2	TRBJ2-7	TRBV15	CATSSSSGRKGEQYF	TGTGCCACCAGCAGTTCTAGCGGGAGAAAGGGCGAGCAGTACTTC
-	TRBD2	TRBJ2-1	TRBV24-1	CATSDALAGVYNEQFF	TGTGCCACCAGTGACGCTCTAGCGGGAGTGTACAATGAGCAGTTCTTC
-	TRBD2	TRBJ2-3	TRBV30	CAWSPTSRTDTQYF	TGTGCCTGGAGTCCGACTAGCCGCACAGATACGCAGTATTTT
-	TRBD2	TRBJ2-7	TRBV5-6	CASSQTRRTSGRPYEQYF	TGTGCCAGCAGCCAAACACGCAGGACTAGCGGGAGACCCTACGAGCAGTACTTC
-	TRBD1	TRBJ1-2	TRBV9	CASSPRQGHTPGTF	TGTGCCAGCAGCCCAAGACAGGGACACACCCCAGGGACCTTC
-	-	TRBJ2-7	TRBV19	CASSPRGSDEQYF	TGTGCCAGTAGTCCACGGGGGTCCGACGAGCAGTACTTC
-	TRBD1	TRBJ1-1	TRBV2	CASSVSRDRERYTEAFF	TGTGCCAGCAGTGTAAGCCGGGACAGGGAACGGTACACTGAAGCTTTCTTT
-	TRBD1	TRBJ2-7	TRBV19	CASSIVWDSLYEQYF	TGTGCCAGTAGTATAGTTTGGGACAGCCTCTACGAGCAGTACTTC
-	TRBD1	TRBJ1-5	TRBV28	CASSFFPTGGRQPQHF	TGTGCCAGCAGTTTCTTTCCGACAGGGGGGCGTCAGCCCCAGCATTTT
-	-	TRBJ2-6	TRBV29-1	CSVVGGAAGANVLTF	TGCAGCGTTGTGGGAGGCGCGGCTGGGGCCAACGTCCTGACTTTC
-	TRBD1	TRBJ1-1	TRBV7-9	CASSMTGYDEAFF	TGTGCCAGCAGCATGACAGGGTACGATGAAGCTTTCTTT
-	TRBD1	TRBJ2-7	TRBV4-1	CASSQRQGSSYEQYF	TGCGCCAGCAGCCAAAGACAGGGGAGCTCCTACGAGCAGTACTTC
-	-	TRBJ1-5	TRBV5-1	CASSLEGRGPQHF	TGCGCCAGCAGCTTGGAGGGGAGGGGGCCCCAGCATTTT
-	-	TRBJ1-2	TRBV29-1	CSVPLEVDYGYTF	TGCAGCGTTCCCTTAGAGGTTGACTATGGCTACACCTTC
-	TRBD1	TRBJ1-1	TRBV7-2	CASSLTGARYTEAFF	TGTGCCAGCAGCTTAACAGGGGCTAGGTACACTGAAGCTTTCTTT
-	-	TRBJ2-7	TRBV28	CAGSSAGAPSYEQYF	TGTGCCGGCAGTTCGGCGGGTGCCCCCTCCTACGAGCAGTACTTC
-	-	TRBJ2-6	TRBV5-4	CASSIPGSGANVLTF	TGTGCCAGCAGCATCCCAGGGTCTGGGGCCAACGTCCTGACTTTC
-	TRBD2	TRBJ2-1	TRBV24-1	CATSDSVAGDYNEQFF	TGTGCCACCAGTGATTCGGTAGCGGGGGACTACAATGAGCAGTTCTTC
-	-	TRBJ2-1	TRBV6-5	CASSYFGSNEQFF	TGTGCCAGCAGTTACTTCGGGAGCAATGAGCAGTTCTTC
-	TRBD2	TRBJ2-7	TRBV11-1	CASSLRLATSSYEQYF	TGTGCCAGCAGCCTGCGACTAGCGACTAGCTCCTACGAGCAGTACTTC
few	TRBD1	TRBJ1-2	TRBV27	CASKTGTGDYGYTF	TGTGCCAGCAAAACCGGGACAGGGGACTATGGCTACACCTTC
-	-	TRBJ2-3	TRBV4-3	CASSQELSVGLILADTQYF	TGCGCCAGCAGCCAAGAATTGTCGGTTGGGCTTATTCTAGCGGATACGCAGTATTTT
-	-	TRBJ2-2	TRBV3-1/TRBV3-2	CASNNQGSVGELFF	TGTGCCAGCAACAATCAGGGGTCTGTCGGGGAGCTGTTTTTT
few	-	TRBJ2-1	TRBV6-5	CASSSPGWEYGQFF	TGTGCCAGCAGTTCCCCGGGTTGGGAGTACGGGCAGTTCTTC
-	TRBD1	TRBJ1-1	TRBV7-2	CASSPGTALPEAFF	TGTGCCAGCAGCCCCGGGACAGCCCTCCCTGAAGCTTTCTTT
-	-	TRBJ2-2	TRBV27	CASSLNRANTGELFF	TGTGCCAGCAGTTTAAACAGAGCGAACACCGGGGAGCTGTTTTTT
-	-	TRBJ1-3	TRBV5-4	CASSVQGTGNTIYF	TGTGCCAGCAGCGTACAGGGAACTGGAAACACCATATATTTT
-	TRBD2	TRBJ2-3	TRBV7-8	CASSQRTSGTRNTQYF	TGTGCCAGCAGTCAACGGACTAGCGGGACCCGGAATACGCAGTATTTT
-	-	TRBJ1-1	TRBV27	CASSLGGPNTEAFF	TGTGCCAGCAGTTTAGGAGGGCCCAACACTGAAGCTTTCTTT
-	-	TRBJ2-2	TRBV7-2	CASSPRGLNTGELFF	TGTGCCAGCAGCCCCCGGGGACTGAACACCGGGGAGCTGTTTTTT
-	TRBD1	TRBJ1-2	TRBV7-6	CASSLDVTPGQGDYGYTF	TGTGCCAGCAGCTTAGACGTTACCCCGGGACAGGGAGACTATGGCTACACCTTC
-	-	TRBJ2-1	TRBV21-1	CASSKVGSGAYNEQFF	-
-	TRBD1	TRBJ2-1	TRBV7-2	CASSLLSGGVTYNEQFF	TGTGCCAGCAGCTTACTGTCAGGGGGAGTCACCTACAATGAGCAGTTCTTC
-	-	TRBJ1-2	TRBV7-3	CASSQGGADGYTF	TGTGCCAGCAGCCAAGGAGGAGCAGATGGCTACACCTTC
-	-	TRBJ1-1	TRBV2	CASSEVGGSMNTEAFF	TGTGCCAGCAGTGAAGTGGGGGGTTCCATGAACACTGAAGCTTTCTTT
once	TRBD1	TRBJ2-1	TRBV7-3	CASSSKLRQGNYNEQFF	TGTGCCAGCAGCTCCAAACTCCGACAGGGCAACTACAATGAGCAGTTCTTC
-	TRBD1	TRBJ1-1	TRBV28	CASRYQGQGAINTEAFF	TGTGCCAGCCGATACCAGGGACAGGGGGCGATTAACACTGAAGCTTTCTTT
once	-	TRBJ2-7	TRBV20-1	CSASGSYEQYF	TGCAGTGCTAGCGGGAGCTACGAGCAGTACTTC